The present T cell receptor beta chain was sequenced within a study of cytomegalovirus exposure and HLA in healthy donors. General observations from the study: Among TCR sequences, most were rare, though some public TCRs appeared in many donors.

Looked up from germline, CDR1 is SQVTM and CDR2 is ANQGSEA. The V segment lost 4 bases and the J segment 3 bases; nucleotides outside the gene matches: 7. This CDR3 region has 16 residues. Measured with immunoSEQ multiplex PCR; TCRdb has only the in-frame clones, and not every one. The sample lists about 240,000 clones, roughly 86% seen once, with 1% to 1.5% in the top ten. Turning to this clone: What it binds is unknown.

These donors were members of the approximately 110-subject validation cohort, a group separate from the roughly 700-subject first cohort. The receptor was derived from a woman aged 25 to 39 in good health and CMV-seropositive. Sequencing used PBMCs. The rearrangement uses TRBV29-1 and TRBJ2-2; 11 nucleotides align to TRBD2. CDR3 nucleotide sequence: TGCAGCGTTGGTGGACTAGCGGGCCTTGACACCGGGGAGCTGTTTTTT. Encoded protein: CSVGGLAGLDTGELFF.